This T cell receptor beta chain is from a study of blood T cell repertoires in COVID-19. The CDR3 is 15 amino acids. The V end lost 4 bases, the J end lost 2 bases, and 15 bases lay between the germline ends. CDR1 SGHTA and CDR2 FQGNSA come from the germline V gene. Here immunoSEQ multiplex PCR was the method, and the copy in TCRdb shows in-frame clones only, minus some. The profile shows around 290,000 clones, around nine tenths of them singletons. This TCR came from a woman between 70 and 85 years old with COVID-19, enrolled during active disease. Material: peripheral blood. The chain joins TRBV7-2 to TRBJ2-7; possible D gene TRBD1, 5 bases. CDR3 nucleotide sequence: TGTGCCAGCAGCTCCACGACAGTCGATCCCTACGAGCAGTACTTC. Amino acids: CASSSTTVDPYEQYF.